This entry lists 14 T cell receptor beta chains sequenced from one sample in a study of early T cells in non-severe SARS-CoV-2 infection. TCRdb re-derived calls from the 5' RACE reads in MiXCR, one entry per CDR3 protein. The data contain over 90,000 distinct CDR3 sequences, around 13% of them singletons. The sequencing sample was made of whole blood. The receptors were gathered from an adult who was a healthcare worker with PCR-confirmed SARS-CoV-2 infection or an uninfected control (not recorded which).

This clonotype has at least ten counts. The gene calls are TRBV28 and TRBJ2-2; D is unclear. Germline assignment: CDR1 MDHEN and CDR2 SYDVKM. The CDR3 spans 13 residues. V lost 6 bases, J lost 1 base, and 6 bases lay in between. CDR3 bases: TGTGCCAGCAGACCCGGGAACACCGGGGAGCTGTTTTTT. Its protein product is CASRPGNTGELFF.

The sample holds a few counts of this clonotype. This CDR3 is CASSFPSDYSGRAWNEQFF. Here the CDR3 DNA reads TGTGCCAGCAGCTTCCCAAGCGACTATAGCGGGAGGGCCTGGAATGAGCAGTTCTTC. V usage is TRBV7-9 and J usage is TRBJ2-1; TRBD2 matches at 11 bases. The V segment lost 3 bases and the J segment 7 bases; nucleotides outside the gene matches: 17. From germline, CDR1 is SEHNR and CDR2 FQNEAQ (reference sequence). The CDR3 extends over 19 amino acids. Based on the CDR3 plus reference TRBV7-9 and TRBJ2-1, the full variable domain is DTGVSQNPRHKITKRGQNVTFRCDPISEHNRLYWYRQTLGQGPEFLTYFQNEAQLEKSRLLSDRFSAERPKGSFSTLEIQRTEQGDSAMYLCASSFPSDYSGRAWNEQFFGPGTRLTVL.

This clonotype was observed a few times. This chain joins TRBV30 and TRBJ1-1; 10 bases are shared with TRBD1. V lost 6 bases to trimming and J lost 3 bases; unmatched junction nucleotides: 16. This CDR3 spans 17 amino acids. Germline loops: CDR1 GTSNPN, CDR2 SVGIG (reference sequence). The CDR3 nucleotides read TGTGCCTGCCCCCCCCGGGACAGGGGATGGGTAGACACTGAAGCTTTCTTT. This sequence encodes CACPPRDRGWVDTEAFF.

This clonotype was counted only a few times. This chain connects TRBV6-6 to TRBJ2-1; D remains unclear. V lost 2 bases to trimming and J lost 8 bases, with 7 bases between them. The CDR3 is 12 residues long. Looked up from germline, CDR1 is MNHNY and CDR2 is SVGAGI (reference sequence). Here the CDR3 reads CASSYTAHEQFF. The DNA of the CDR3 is TGTGCCAGCAGTTACACGGCCCATGAGCAGTTCTTC.

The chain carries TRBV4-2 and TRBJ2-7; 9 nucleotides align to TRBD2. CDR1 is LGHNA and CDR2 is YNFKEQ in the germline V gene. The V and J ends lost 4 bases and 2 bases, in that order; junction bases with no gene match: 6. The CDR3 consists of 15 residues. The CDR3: CASSPTSGRTYEQYF. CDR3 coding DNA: TGTGCCAGCAGCCCAACTAGCGGGCGCACCTACGAGCAGTACTTC.

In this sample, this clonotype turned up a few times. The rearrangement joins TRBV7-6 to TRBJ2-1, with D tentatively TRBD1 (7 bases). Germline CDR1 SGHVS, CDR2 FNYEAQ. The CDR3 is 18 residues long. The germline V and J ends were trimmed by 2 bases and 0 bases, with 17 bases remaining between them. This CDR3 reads CASSLTLEGAASYNEQFF. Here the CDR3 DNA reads TGTGCCAGCAGCTTAACGTTGGAGGGGGCGGCCTCCTACAATGAGCAGTTCTTC.

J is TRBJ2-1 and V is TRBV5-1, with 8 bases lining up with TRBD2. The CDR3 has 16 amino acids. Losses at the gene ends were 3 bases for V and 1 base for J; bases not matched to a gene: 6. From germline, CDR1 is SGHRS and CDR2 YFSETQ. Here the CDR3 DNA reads TGCGCCAGCAGCTGGGGTACTAGCGGATCCTACAATGAGCAGTTCTTC. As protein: CASSWGTSGSYNEQFF.

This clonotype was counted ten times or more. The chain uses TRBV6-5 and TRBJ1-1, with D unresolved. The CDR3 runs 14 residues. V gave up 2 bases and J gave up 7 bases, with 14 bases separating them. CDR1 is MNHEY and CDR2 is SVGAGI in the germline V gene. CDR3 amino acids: CASSYGRRQREAFF. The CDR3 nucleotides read TGTGCCAGCAGTTACGGTAGGCGTCAGCGTGAAGCTTTCTTT.

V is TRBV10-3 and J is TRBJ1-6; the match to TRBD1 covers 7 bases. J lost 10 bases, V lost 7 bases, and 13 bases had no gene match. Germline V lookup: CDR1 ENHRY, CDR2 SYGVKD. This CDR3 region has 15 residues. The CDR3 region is CAITERETGRSPLHF. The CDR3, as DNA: TGTGCCATCACCGAGCGGGAGACAGGGAGGTCACCCCTCCACTTT.

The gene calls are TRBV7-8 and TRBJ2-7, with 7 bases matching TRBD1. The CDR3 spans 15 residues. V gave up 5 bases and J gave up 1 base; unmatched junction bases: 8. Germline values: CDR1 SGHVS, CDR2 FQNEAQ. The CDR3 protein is CASSRGGAQSYEQYF. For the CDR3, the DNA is TGTGCCAGCAGCCGAGGGGGCGCGCAGTCCTACGAGCAGTACTTC.

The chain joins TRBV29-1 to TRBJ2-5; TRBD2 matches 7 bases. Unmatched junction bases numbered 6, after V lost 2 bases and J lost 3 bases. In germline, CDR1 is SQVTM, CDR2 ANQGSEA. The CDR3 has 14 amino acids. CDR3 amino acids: CSVERGGSEETQYF. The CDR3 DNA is TGCAGCGTTGAAAGGGGCGGGAGTGAAGAGACCCAGTACTTC.

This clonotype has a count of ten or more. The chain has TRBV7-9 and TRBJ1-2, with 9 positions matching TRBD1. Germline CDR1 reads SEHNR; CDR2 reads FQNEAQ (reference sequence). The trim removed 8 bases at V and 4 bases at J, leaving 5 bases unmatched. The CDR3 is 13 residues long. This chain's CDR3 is CASGQGKAYGYTF. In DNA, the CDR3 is TGTGCCAGCGGACAGGGGAAGGCCTATGGCTACACCTTC. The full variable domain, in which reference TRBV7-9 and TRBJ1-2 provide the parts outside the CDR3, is DTGVSQNPRHKITKRGQNVTFRCDPISEHNRLYWYRQTLGQGPEFLTYFQNEAQLEKSRLLSDRFSAERPKGSFSTLEIQRTEQGDSAMYLCASGQGKAYGYTFGSGTRLTVV.

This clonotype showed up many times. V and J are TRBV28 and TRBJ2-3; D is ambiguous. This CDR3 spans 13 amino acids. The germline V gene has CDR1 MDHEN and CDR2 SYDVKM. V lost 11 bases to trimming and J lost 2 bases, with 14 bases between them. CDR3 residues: CAGSKGHTDTQYF. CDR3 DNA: TGTGCCGGCTCCAAAGGGCACACAGATACGCAGTATTTT.

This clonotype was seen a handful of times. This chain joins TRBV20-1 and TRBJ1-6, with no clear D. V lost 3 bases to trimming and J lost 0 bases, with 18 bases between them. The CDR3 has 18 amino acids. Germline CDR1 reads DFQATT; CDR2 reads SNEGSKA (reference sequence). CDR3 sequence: CSASSELFTSSYNSPLHF. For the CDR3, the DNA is TGCAGTGCTAGTTCGGAGCTTTTTACTAGCTCCTATAATTCACCCCTCCACTTT.